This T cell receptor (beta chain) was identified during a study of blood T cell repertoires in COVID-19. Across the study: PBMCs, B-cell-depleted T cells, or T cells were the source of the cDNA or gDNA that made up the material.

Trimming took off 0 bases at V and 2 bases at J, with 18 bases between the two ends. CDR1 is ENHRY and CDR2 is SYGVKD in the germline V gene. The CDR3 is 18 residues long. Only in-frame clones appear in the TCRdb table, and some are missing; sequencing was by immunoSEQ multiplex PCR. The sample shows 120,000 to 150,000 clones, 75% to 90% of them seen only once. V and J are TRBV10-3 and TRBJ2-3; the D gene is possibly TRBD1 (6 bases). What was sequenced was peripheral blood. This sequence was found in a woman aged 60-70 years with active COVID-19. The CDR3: CAISESWISGGTTDTQYF. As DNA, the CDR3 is TGTGCCATCAGTGAGTCCTGGATAAGTGGGGGCACCACAGATACGCAGTATTTT.